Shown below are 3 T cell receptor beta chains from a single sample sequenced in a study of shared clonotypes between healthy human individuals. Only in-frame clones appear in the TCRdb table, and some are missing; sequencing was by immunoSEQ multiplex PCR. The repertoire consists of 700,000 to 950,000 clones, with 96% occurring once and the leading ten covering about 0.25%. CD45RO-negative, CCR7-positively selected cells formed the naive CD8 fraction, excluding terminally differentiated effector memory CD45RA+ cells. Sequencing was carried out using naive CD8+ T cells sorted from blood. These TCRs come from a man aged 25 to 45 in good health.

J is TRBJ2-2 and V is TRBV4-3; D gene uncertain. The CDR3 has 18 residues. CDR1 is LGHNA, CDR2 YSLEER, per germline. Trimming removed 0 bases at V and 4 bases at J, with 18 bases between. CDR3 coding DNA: TGCGCCAGCAGCCAAGATTATTGGGGTCCCATTCTCACCGGGGAGCTGTTTTTT. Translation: CASSQDYWGPILTGELFF.

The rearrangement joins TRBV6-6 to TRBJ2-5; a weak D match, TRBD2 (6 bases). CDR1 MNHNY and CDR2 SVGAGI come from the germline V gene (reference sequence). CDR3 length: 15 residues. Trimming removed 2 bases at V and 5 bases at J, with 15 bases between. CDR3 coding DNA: TGTGCCAGCAGTTACGGTGGCGGGGCGGGTGAGACCCAGTACTTC. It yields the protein CASSYGGGAGETQYF.

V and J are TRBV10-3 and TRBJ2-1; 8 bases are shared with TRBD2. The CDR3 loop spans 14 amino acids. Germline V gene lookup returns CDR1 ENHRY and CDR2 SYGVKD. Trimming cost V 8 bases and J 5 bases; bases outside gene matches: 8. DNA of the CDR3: TGTGCCATCCTCGCAGCGGGAGAACACAATGAGCAGTTCTTC. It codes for CAILAAGEHNEQFF.